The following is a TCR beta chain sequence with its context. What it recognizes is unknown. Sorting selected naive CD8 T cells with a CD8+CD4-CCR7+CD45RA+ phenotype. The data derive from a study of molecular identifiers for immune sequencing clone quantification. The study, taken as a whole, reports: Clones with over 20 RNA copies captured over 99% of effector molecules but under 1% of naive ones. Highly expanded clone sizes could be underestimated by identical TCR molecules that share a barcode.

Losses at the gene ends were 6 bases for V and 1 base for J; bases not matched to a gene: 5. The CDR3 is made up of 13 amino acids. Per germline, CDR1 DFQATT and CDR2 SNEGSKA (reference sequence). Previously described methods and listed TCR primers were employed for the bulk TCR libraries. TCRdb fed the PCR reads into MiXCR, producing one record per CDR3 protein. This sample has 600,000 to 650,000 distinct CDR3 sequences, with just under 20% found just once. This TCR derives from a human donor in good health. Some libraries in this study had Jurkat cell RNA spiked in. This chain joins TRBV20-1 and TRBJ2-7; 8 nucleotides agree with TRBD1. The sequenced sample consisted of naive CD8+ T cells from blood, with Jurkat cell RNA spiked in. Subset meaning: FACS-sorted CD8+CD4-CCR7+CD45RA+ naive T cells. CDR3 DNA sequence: TGCAGTGCAATCGGGACAGGATCCTACGAGCAGTACTTC. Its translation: CSAIGTGSYEQYF.